A single T cell receptor (beta chain) is shown here with its context. These data originate in a study of blood T cell repertoires in COVID-19. Study-level information: The study drew acute and convalescent COVID-19 samples from the United States, Italy and Spain. PBMCs, B-cell-depleted T cells, or T cells were the source of the cDNA or gDNA that made up the material.

CDR1 is MNHEY and CDR2 is SVGEGT in the germline V gene. The CDR3 sequence is 15 residues long. J lost 6 bases, V lost 4 bases, and 5 bases had no gene match. As processed by the authors: From reference gene primer amplification, estimates of nucleated cell counts were derived. Method: immunoSEQ multiplex PCR; TCRdb's copy keeps in-frame clones and lacks some. V and J calls and clone size are copied from that table; D and trimming were computed from the DNA. The sample includes about 240,000 clones, roughly 80% of them seen just once. The TCR originated in a woman between 18 and 29 years old with acute or convalescent COVID-19. The sample taken for sequencing was peripheral blood. J is TRBJ2-2 and V is TRBV6-2 or TRBV6-3; 10 nucleotides match TRBD1. The CDR3 is CASSFDRGQSGELFF. For the CDR3, the DNA is TGTGCCAGCAGTTTCGACAGGGGGCAGTCCGGGGAGCTGTTTTTT.